This TCR beta chain was identified during a study of T cell responses to AZD1222 COVID-19 vaccine (dated by TCRdb to the early 2020s). About the full investigation: TCR sequencing was performed for about 250 trial participants, of whom around 200 were given two doses of AZD1222 and 26 were given two doses of MenACWY control vaccine. Trial participants were enrolled by age into 18-55, 56-69 and 70-plus year subgroups, with around 150, 28 and 57 TCR-sequenced participants respectively. Overall study outcomes, separate from this receptor: Most participants were white British and females outnumbered males, and the authors suggested that clonal diversity may have been underestimated. Spike-specific TCR breadth and depth rose significantly after two AZD1222 doses compared with day 0 and with MenACWY recipients. Conclusions about previously exposed vaccinees are limited because only five or six AZD1222 recipients were SARS-CoV-2 seropositive at baseline. Epitopes outside the regions mutated in the B.1.351 and B.1.1.7 variants were reportedly recognized by nearly half of the unique spike-specific TCRs. In the small 56-69-year group, the increase in depth fell short of significance, most likely because of low power. Because no day 14 peak-response samples were available, the repertoires could be characterized only after the peak T cell response. CD4 TCRs associated with the vaccine covered the entire spike protein, and the dominant responses were in regions 160-218 and 743-854.

What the time point label conveys for this sample: about 28 days (+/-7) after the second vaccine dose. AZD1222 recipients given second doses at about 4 weeks or at about 12 weeks were pooled, since spike-specific TCR depth and breadth were not found to differ between the two schedules. The vaccinee samples were drawn from two UK trials, COV001 and COV002, one of which was a single-blind randomized controlled phase 2/3 trial testing AZD1222 (ChAdOx1 nCoV-19) in healthy adults. Trial participant PBMC samples were collected at day 0 and day 28 after the second dose for TCRbeta chain sequencing. The CDR3 regions of human TCRbeta chains were analyzed by immunosequencing. The authors' analysis ran thus. TCRs in the repertoires were matched against a reference library of SARS-CoV-2-specific TCRs that had been generated with the MIRA antigen-specificity platform. Breadth was defined as the fraction of unique TCRs that were SARS-CoV-2-associated, and depth was defined as the fraction of total T cells that were SARS-CoV-2-associated. Using the MIRA data, each spike-specific TCR was assigned both to the spike region to which the TCR was reactive and to a CD4 or CD8 class. Log10-transformed breadth and depth values were compared by one-way ANOVA with Sidak's multiple comparisons tests. Imported from immuneACCESS, the table was reduced by TCRdb to in-frame sequences with V and J called. These copies leave out some clones; in studies compared against another copy, an unresolved V gene accounts for under half, and the cause of the remainder is not known. Clonal size and the V and J genes are those of that table, whereas D and trimming came from the DNA. Across this sample there are roughly 77,000 clones, with 90% seen only once. Together, the top ten hold over 3% of the sample.

On this clone: Its antigen has not been determined. Per-base quality was not reported, and no clone a single base away is much larger than it.

V has 0 bases trimmed and J has 7 bases trimmed; junction bases matching no gene number 5. CDR1 and CDR2, per the germline V gene, are KGHDR and SFDVKD. The CDR3 sequence holds 16 residues, the cysteine and phenylalanine included. The kept DNA is CDR3 alone, 48 bases in frame from the first base. The source of this sequence is an adult who received the AZD1222 COVID-19 vaccine. The rearrangement joined TRBV24-1 to TRBJ2-2, and TRBD1 aligns with 9 junction nucleotides. Material: peripheral blood, obtained 28 days after the second AZD1222 dose. The CDR3 protein is CATSDLTGGVNGELFF. The DNA sequence is given as TGTGCCACCAGTGATTTGACAGGGGGCGTAAACGGGGAGCTGTTTTTT.